The 2 T cell receptor beta chains given below trace back to one sample, sequenced in a study of tissue T cells after allogeneic stem cell transplantation. Sequencing was performed with immunoSEQ multiplex PCR; in TCRdb, only in-frame clones are kept and a portion is missing. The data show under 30,000 clones, around 70% seen once. The specimen comprised tissue from the ileum, sampled at autopsy. The receptors shown here come from a female donor at least 60 years old with lung cancer.

This clone has more than one count but fewer than ten. The chain has TRBV12-3 or TRBV12-4 and TRBJ1-2; 9 bases are shared with TRBD1. The CDR3 covers 13 residues. The trim removed 6 bases at V and 4 bases at J, leaving 3 bases unmatched. In nucleotides, the CDR3 is TGTGCCAGCAGGCCGACAGGGGGCTATGGCTACACCTTC. Protein product: CASRPTGGYGYTF.

The chain combines TRBV19 with TRBJ1-5; D not resolved. Germline V gene sequence: CDR1 LNHDA, CDR2 SQIVND (reference sequence). Between the trimmed V and J ends, which lost 3 bases and 2 bases, there was a span of 11 bases. This CDR3 contains 15 residues. CDR3 nucleotides: TGTGCCAGTAGTATTTCGGGGAAGGGCAATCAGCCCCAGCATTTT. Its protein product is CASSISGKGNQPQHF.